This T cell receptor beta chain was profiled in a study of T cell repertoires in cytomegalovirus infection. About the study: From public TCR beta signatures came an indication of both CMV infection and matching HLA type. Study-wide results and caveats: Dominating the ex vivo response were TCR beta clonotypes that were CMV-specific and HLA-C-restricted. The cumulative frequency of public TCR beta families identified carriers of CMV plus the relevant HLA.

V dropped 6 bases and J dropped 5 bases, with 11 bases sitting between them. The germline V gene has CDR1 SNHLY and CDR2 FYNNEI. The CDR3 is 13 residues long. In TCRdb, the reads were re-called with MiXCR into one record per CDR3 protein. The table has hundreds of thousands of distinct CDR3 sequences, 20% to 25% seen once; the top ten hold roughly 8%. On this clonotype itself: The antigen is not known.

J is TRBJ2-4 and V is TRBV2, with D possibly being TRBD2 (6 bases). This clonotype was obtained from a human donor in good health (CMV status not recorded). Some clones in this sample may be carry-over from other donors' samples. Sequenced sample: CD8+ T cells from PBMCs. CDR3 region: CASRPGTENIQYF. The CDR3 DNA reads TGTGCCAGCAGACCCGGGACTGAAAACATTCAGTACTTC.